Listed below are T cell receptor beta chains from one sample, sequenced in a study of shared clonotypes between healthy human individuals. The assay was immunoSEQ multiplex PCR, and TCRdb's table has in-frame clones only and misses some. Of roughly 480,000 clones in the sample, around three quarters were seen once. Sequenced sample: PBMCs. Every receptor here comes from a woman aged 40 to 50 in good health. Some clones in this sample may be carry-over from other donors' samples. The CDR3 runs from the conserved cysteine through the conserved F or W. Each record gives: CDR3 DNA, CDR3 protein, V gene, clone size, D gene, J gene. The D gene is left open where the match is weak. The size of a clone is reported for some rows only, either as once, few or many, or as a class for expanded clones.

DNA: TGTGCCAGCGGGTACACCTACGAGCAGTACTTC
CDR3: CASGYTYEQYF
V: TRBV2
size: many
D: -
J: TRBJ2-7

DNA: TGTGCCAGCAGCTTAGGGGGACAGGGCCATCAGCCCCAGCATTTT
CDR3: CASSLGGQGHQPQHF
V: TRBV7-2
size: -
D: TRBD1
J: TRBJ1-5

DNA: TGTGCCAGCAGCTTAGCGTTGGGCGGCAGCAATACGCAGTATTTT
CDR3: CASSLALGGSNTQYF
V: TRBV7-2
size: -
D: -
J: TRBJ2-3

DNA: TGTGCCAGCCGGGGGCCTTGGAGCAATCAGCCCCAGCATTTT
CDR3: CASRGPWSNQPQHF
V: TRBV2
size: -
D: -
J: TRBJ1-5

DNA: TGTGCCAGCAGTTACTCCCAGTTGAACTATGGCTACACCTTC
CDR3: CASSYSQLNYGYTF
V: TRBV6-6
size: -
D: -
J: TRBJ1-2

DNA: TGCAGTGCTGACGATTGGAATGGCTACACCTTC
CDR3: CSADDWNGYTF
V: TRBV20-1
size: once
D: -
J: TRBJ1-2

DNA: TGTGCCAGCAGCGGGAGGAGAAGGGGCACTGAAGCTTTCTTT
CDR3: CASSGRRRGTEAFF
V: TRBV7-2
size: -
D: -
J: TRBJ1-1

DNA: TGTGCCAGTAGTAGCCAGGCCCAAACCGGGGAGCTGTTTTTT
CDR3: CASSSQAQTGELFF
V: TRBV19
size: few
D: -
J: TRBJ2-2

DNA: TGTGCCAGCAGCCCCGTAGGCGGGCCTGGGTCCTACGAGCAGTACTTC
CDR3: CASSPVGGPGSYEQYF
V: TRBV7-9
size: few
D: -
J: TRBJ2-7

DNA: TGTGCCAGCAGCTTAGGGCGGGGCACCTACGAGCAGTACTTC
CDR3: CASSLGRGTYEQYF
V: TRBV11-2
size: -
D: -
J: TRBJ2-7

DNA: TGTGCCAGCGGGGAAGAAACTTATTCGAACACCGGGGAGCTGTTTTTT
CDR3: CASGEETYSNTGELFF
V: TRBV6-1
size: -
D: -
J: TRBJ2-2

DNA: TGTGCCACCCTCCGAGACAGGGGCACCCATACGCAGTATTTT
CDR3: CATLRDRGTHTQYF
V: TRBV28
size: -
D: TRBD1
J: TRBJ2-3

DNA: TGTGCCTCGTGGACCCACACAGGGTCTGCAGATACGCAGTATTTT
CDR3: CASWTHTGSADTQYF
V: TRBV6-5
size: once
D: -
J: TRBJ2-3

DNA: TGTGCCAGTAGTATAGGTCAGGCGAACACTGAAGCTTTCTTT
CDR3: CASSIGQANTEAFF
V: TRBV19
size: -
D: -
J: TRBJ1-1

DNA: TGCGCCACTGGGGCGGGGGGTCTCTATGGCTACACCTTC
CDR3: CATGAGGLYGYTF
V: TRBV10-2
size: -
D: -
J: TRBJ1-2

DNA: TGCAGCGTTCCCGGACTAGCGCCTCGAACAGAGCAGTTCTTC
CDR3: CSVPGLAPRTEQFF
V: TRBV29-1
size: -
D: TRBD2
J: TRBJ2-1

DNA: TGTGCCAGCAGTGTCGCTAGCGGGAGCTTGGGTGAGCAGTTCTTC
CDR3: CASSVASGSLGEQFF
V: TRBV6-6
size: -
D: TRBD2
J: TRBJ2-1

DNA: TGTGCCAGCTCACCAACTAGCGGGAGCTCCTACAATGAGCAGTTCTTC
CDR3: CASSPTSGSSYNEQFF
V: TRBV18
size: -
D: TRBD2
J: TRBJ2-1

DNA: TGTGCCAGCAGCTCCTCCAGGAGTAATGAAAAACTGTTTTTT
CDR3: CASSSSRSNEKLFF
V: TRBV7-8
size: -
D: -
J: TRBJ1-4

DNA: TGTGCCAGCAGCCTTTATGACAGGGTACCCTACGAGCAGTACTTC
CDR3: CASSLYDRVPYEQYF
V: TRBV5-6
size: -
D: TRBD1
J: TRBJ2-7

DNA: TGTGCCAGCAGCCAGACAGGGCTTCCTAGCACAGATACGCAGTATTTT
CDR3: CASSQTGLPSTDTQYF
V: TRBV5-6
size: -
D: TRBD1
J: TRBJ2-3

DNA: TGTGCCAGCAGCGCGCCGGCTAACACCGGGGAGCTGTTTTTT
CDR3: CASSAPANTGELFF
V: TRBV9
size: -
D: -
J: TRBJ2-2

DNA: TGTGCCAGCAGGAACGGACACTTTAATGAAAAACTGTTTTTT
CDR3: CASRNGHFNEKLFF
V: TRBV6-1
size: -
D: -
J: TRBJ1-4

DNA: TGTGCCATCAGTGGGGCTAGCGGGAGTGTTGATACGCAGTATTTT
CDR3: CAISGASGSVDTQYF
V: TRBV10-3
size: -
D: TRBD2
J: TRBJ2-3